This TCR beta chain was recovered during a study of read filtering for tumor transcriptome and immune sequencing (dated by TCRdb to 2020 to 2022). Some background on the complete study: Of the patients in the cohort, some 18 were male and fewer than 15 were female, and their mean age was about 68 years, with a range of about 40 to 85. TCR repertoires obtained by targeted immune repertoire sequencing and by bulk whole-transcriptome sequencing performed on the same bone marrow samples were compared. By revised international staging, 8 or 9 patients were R-ISS I, over 15 were R-ISS II and about 7 were R-ISS III. After DNase treatment, whole-transcriptome libraries were prepared using the TruSeq RNA Access Library Prep Kit. Per sample, about 4.05 to 10.27 million TCR-region mapped reads were obtained with IR-seq, compared with only 85 to 1273 with RNA-seq. A main aim was a read-filtering strategy for immune repertoire data, specifically whether clonotypes supported by a single read should be removed.

From its cysteine to its phenylalanine, the CDR3 spans 11 amino acids. Only CDR3 DNA is held: 33 bases, read in frame from base 1. The V end loses 7 bases and the J end loses 9 bases, and a stretch of 10 bases separates them. Bone marrow was sampled from every patient at the time of active disease. Isolation of bone marrow mononuclear cells was performed by Ficoll-Hypaque density gradient centrifugation. CD138-negative cells were obtained by negative selection after labeling with CD138 magnetic microbeads on a MACS separator, removing myeloma plasma cells. Flow cytometry with CD138 antibodies on an Attune NxT was used to check how pure the isolated cells were. Total RNA was extracted using TRIzol reagent and was quantified on a NanoDrop spectrophotometer. For each patient, the CD138-negative bone marrow sample underwent paired RNA-seq and IR-seq. Results the study describes overall, beyond this receptor: Removing single-read clonotypes increased the correlation between IR-seq and RNA-seq shared clonotype proportions. Clonotypes were captured by IR-seq at much higher depth and more reliably than by RNA-seq, and smaller IR-seq throughput was sufficient for identification of most shared clonotypes. The sorted CD138-negative fraction was not purified T cells but a mixed bone marrow immune population. Single-read clonotypes made up 80% to 85% of clonotypes but roughly 3.5% of total reads in IR-seq, and about three quarters of clonotypes and 35% to 50% of reads in RNA-seq.

The Immunoverse kit was used to build TCR libraries from about 430 ng RNA, with molecular barcoded adaptors covering alpha/delta and beta/gamma chains. The same RNA used for transcriptome sequencing was used for TCR library preparation. TCR libraries were sequenced on an Illumina HiSeq 4000 with 2 x 150 cycles. The authors' analysis ran thus. TCR reads were aligned to human V, D, J and C references and assembled into CDR3 clonotypes with MiXCR, including quality filtering and error correction. The tcR package in R was used to analyze clonotype counts and gene usage diversity. Raw mapping reads were checked after the RNA-seq reads had been mapped by STAR aligner version 2.5.3a onto the human GRCh37 genome. To test how sequencing depth affects detected clonotypes, IR-seq fastq files were randomly downsampled with Seqtk 1.3. TCRdb reworked the public reads: Q25 trimming with fastp, MiXCR clone assembly, productive beta chains retained. For every CDR3 protein sequence, its rows merge into one entry that carries the most common genes and DNA. What appears here as the V and J calls and clone size reflects TCRdb's work, not the paper's. Present in this sample are some 62,000 distinct CDR3 sequences, about 14% of which were seen just once. 45% of the sample belongs to the ten largest clones.

This clonotype has at least ten counts. There is no known antigen for this receptor. No base quality values were provided; no much bigger clone lies one nucleotide off. Sequenced: a population of CD138-negative cells sorted from bone marrow. Read against the paper, the sample's cell subset or site label means: bone marrow mononuclear cells depleted of CD138+ plasma/myeloma cells by negative magnetic selection. The chain links TRBV12-3 or TRBV12-4 with TRBJ2-1; the D segment could be TRBD2, given 5 matching bases. This TCR came from a donor aged 40 or over with multiple myeloma. The CDR3 reads as follows: CASTLEVEQFF. The sequenced DNA is TGTGCCAGCACCCTGGAGGTTGAGCAGTTCTTC.